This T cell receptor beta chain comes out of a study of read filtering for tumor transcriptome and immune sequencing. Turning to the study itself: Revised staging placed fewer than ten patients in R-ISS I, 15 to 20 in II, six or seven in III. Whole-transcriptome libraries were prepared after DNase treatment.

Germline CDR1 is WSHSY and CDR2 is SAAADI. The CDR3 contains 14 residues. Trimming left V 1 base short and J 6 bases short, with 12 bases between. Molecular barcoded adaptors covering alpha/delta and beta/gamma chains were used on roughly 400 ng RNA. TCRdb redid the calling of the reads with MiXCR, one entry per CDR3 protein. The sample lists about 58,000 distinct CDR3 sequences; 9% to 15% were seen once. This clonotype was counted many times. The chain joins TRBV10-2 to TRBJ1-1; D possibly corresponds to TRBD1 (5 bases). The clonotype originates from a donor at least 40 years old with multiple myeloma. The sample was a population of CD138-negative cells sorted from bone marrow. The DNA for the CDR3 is TGCGCCAGCAGTGAGTTCCAGGGTCTCGCTGAAGCTTTCTTT. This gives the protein CASSEFQGLAEAFF.